This TCR beta chain was captured in a study of CD8 T cells in ankylosing spondylitis. This clonotype has a count of ten or more. The antigen remains unidentified. TCRdb independently ran MiXCR on the 5' RACE reads; one entry per CDR3 protein. The sample consists of tens of thousands of distinct CDR3 sequences, just over 2.5% of them appearing once. Study observations and caveats: Blood of patients with ankylosing spondylitis appeared to be characterized by a TCR beta motif of 8 or 9 highly homologous variants.

The CDR3 sequence is 15 residues long. Looked up from germline, CDR1 is SGDLS and CDR2 is YYNGEE. J was trimmed by 4 bases and V by 4 bases; bases with no gene match: 8. The sample consisted of blood, either unsorted or a sorted T cell fraction (not recorded which). V usage is TRBV9 and J usage is TRBJ1-2, with 9 positions matching TRBD1. The clonotype originates from a female donor with ankylosing spondylitis or in good health (not recorded which). The CDR3 here is CASSPRDRESYGYTF. CDR3 in DNA: TGTGCCAGCAGCCCCCGGGACAGGGAGAGCTATGGCTACACCTTC.